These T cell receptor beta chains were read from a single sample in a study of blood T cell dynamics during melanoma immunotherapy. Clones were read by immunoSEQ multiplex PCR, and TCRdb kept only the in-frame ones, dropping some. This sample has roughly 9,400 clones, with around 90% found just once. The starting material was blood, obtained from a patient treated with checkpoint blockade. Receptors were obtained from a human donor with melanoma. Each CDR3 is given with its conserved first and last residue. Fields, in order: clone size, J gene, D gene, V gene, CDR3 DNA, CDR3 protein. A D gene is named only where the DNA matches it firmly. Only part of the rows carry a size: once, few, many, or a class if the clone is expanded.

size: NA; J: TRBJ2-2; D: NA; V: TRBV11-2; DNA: TGTGCCAGCAGCTTCCTTTCGGGCACCGGGGAGCTGTTTTTT; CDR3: CASSFLSGTGELFF
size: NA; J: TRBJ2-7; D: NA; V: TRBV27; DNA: TGTGCCAGCAGTTGGCGGGGTACCTACGAGCAGTACTTC; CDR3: CASSWRGTYEQYF
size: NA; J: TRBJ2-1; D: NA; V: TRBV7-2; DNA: TGTGCCAGCAGCTTAGCCGGGACGGACCTCAATGAGCAGTTCTTC; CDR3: CASSLAGTDLNEQFF
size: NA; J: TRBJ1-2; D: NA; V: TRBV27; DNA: TGTGCCAGCAGTTTGGGGGGGGCTAACTATGGCTACACCTTC; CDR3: CASSLGGANYGYTF
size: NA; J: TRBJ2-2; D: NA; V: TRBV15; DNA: TGTGCCACCAGCAGCCCAGGCCGCACCGGGGAGCTGTTTTTT; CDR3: CATSSPGRTGELFF
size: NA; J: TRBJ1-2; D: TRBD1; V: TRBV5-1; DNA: TGCGCCAGCAGCCTCGAACAGGGGGGAGATGGCTACACCTTC; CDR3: CASSLEQGGDGYTF
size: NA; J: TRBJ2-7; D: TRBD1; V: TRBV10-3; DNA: TGTGCCAGCAACCGGGACAGGGGGAGGTACGAGCAGTACTTC; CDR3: CASNRDRGRYEQYF
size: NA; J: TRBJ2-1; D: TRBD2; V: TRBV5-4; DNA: TGTGCCAGCAGCTGGACCGGACGGGGGAGGGGAACAGGCGGTGAGCAGTTCTTC; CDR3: CASSWTGRGRGTGGEQFF
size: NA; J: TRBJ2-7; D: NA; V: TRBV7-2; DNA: TGTGCCAGCAGCGTAGTAGTGTCCCGGTGGGAGCAGTACTTC; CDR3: CASSVVVSRWEQYF
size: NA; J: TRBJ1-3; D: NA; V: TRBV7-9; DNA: TGTGCCAGCAGCTTCCAGGGCTCTGGAAACACCATATATTTT; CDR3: CASSFQGSGNTIYF
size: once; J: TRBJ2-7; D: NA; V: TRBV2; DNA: TGTGCCAGCAGCCGGGGGGACAGATCCTACGAGCAGTACTTC; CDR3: CASSRGDRSYEQYF
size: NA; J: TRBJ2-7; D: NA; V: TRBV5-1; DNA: TGCGCCAGCAGCCATGGCGGGACCTACGAGCAGTACTTC; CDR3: CASSHGGTYEQYF
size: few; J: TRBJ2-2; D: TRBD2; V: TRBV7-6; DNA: TGTGCCAGCAGCCCCCCCGTGGGGAGGGCCGGGGGGGAGCTGTTTTTT; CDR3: CASSPPVGRAGGELFF
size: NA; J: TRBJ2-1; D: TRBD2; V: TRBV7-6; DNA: TGTGCCAGCAGCTTAGTCTGGGTCGGGCCTAGCGGGTCGGGGGAGCAGTTCTTC; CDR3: CASSLVWVGPSGSGEQFF
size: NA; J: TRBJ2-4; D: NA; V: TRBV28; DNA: TGTGCCAGCAGTCCCCCGACAGGGGAGGGAAACATTCAGTACTTC; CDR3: CASSPPTGEGNIQYF
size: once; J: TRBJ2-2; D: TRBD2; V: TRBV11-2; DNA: TGTGCCAGCAGCTTAGCAAGGACTAGCGGGAGGGCCGGGGAGCTGTTTTTT; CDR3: CASSLARTSGRAGELFF
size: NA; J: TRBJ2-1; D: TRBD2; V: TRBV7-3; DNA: TGTGCCAGCACCACAACCCCTAGCGGTGAGCAGTTCTTC; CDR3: CASTTTPSGEQFF
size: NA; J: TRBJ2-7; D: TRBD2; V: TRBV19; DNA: TGTGCCAGAGTCGGGACTAGCGGACAACCCTACGAGCAGTACTTC; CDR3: CARVGTSGQPYEQYF
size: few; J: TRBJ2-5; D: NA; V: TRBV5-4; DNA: TGTGCCAGCAGCTTCAGCGGCGAGACCCAGTACTTC; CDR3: CASSFSGETQYF
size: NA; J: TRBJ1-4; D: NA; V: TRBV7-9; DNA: TGTGCCAGCAGCCCGGACACAACTAATGAAAAACTGTTTTTT; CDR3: CASSPDTTNEKLFF
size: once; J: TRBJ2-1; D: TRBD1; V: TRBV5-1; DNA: TGCGCCAGCAGCTTACAGGGGCCCGAGGATGAGCAGTTCTTC; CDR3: CASSLQGPEDEQFF
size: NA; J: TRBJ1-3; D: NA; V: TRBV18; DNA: TGTGCCAGCTCGTCTAGAGGAACTGGAAACACCATATATTTT; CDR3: CASSSRGTGNTIYF
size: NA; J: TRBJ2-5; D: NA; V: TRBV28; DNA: TGTGCCAGCACCCAAGACCCAGTTTTGGCCCAGTACTTC; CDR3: CASTQDPVLAQYF
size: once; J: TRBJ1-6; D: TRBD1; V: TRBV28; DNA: TGTGCCAGCAGTGCCTACTACAGGGGTGCGGCCCTTATTTTTAATTCACCCCTCCACTTT; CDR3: CASSAYYRGAALIFNSPLHF
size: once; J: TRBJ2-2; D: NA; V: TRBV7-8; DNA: TGTGCCAGCAGCCCACAGGGTGGCGGGGAGCTGTTTTTT; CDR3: CASSPQGGGELFF
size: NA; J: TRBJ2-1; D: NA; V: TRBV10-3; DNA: TGTGCCATCGGCGAAACCTACAATGAGCAGTTCTTC; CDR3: CAIGETYNEQFF
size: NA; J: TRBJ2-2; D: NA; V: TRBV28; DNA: TGTGCCAGCAGTTTTTCGGGAGCGAACACCGGGGAGCTGTTTTTT; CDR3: CASSFSGANTGELFF
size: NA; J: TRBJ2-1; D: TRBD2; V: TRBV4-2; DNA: TGTGCCAGCAGCCAAGAATTTGGGACTAGCGGGCCCTCCTACAATGAGCAGTTCTTC; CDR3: CASSQEFGTSGPSYNEQFF